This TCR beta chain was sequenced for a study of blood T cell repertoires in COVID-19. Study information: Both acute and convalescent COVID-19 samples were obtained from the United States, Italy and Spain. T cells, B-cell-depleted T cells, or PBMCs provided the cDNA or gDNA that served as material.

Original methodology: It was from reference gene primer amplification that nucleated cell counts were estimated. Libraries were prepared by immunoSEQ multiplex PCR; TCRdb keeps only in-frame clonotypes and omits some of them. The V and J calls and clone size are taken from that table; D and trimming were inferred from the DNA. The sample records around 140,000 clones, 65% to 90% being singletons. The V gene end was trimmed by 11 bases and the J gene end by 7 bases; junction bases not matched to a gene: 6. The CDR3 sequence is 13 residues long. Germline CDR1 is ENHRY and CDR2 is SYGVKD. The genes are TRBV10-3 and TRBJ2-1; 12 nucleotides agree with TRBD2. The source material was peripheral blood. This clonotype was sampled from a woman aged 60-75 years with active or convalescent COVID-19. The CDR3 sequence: CAVRLAGANEQFF. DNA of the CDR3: TGTGCCGTCCGACTAGCGGGGGCTAATGAGCAGTTCTTC.